The next 32 T cell receptor beta chains were all read from a single sample in a study of metastatic and nonmetastatic thyroid tumors. TCRdb reassembled clones from the PCR reads with MiXCR. The profile shows fewer than 20,000 clones, about 27% of them singletons. Until they underwent thyroid surgery, no patient had received any treatment. The sample comprised tumor tissue. These receptor sequences come from a female donor with papillary thyroid cancer or a benign thyroid nodule (not recorded which). Some clones in this sample may be carry-over from other donors' samples.

This clone has ten or more counts. The V gene is TRBV20-1, the J gene TRBJ2-1, with D unresolved. Germline loops: CDR1 DFQATT, CDR2 SNEGSKA (reference sequence). V lost 2 bases and J lost 0, with 8 bases in between. This CDR3 is built from 14 residues. The chain's CDR3 is CSARQVGSYNEQFF. The CDR3 DNA follows: TGCAGTGCTAGACAGGTGGGCTCCTACAATGAGCAGTTCTTC.

This clone was seen only a few times. The chain recombines TRBV6-2 or TRBV6-3 with TRBJ1-5; D may be TRBD1 (6 bases). This CDR3 has 17 amino acids. The ends were cut back, 0 bases at V and 3 bases at J, with 15 bases in the middle. Germline assignment: CDR1 MNHEY and CDR2 SVGEGT. The CDR3 here is CASSYSVGGGDNQPQHF. CDR3 sequence (DNA): TGTGCCAGCAGTTACTCGGTTGGTGGGGGCGACAATCAGCCCCAGCATTTT.

At least ten counts were recorded for this clone. The DNA of the CDR3 is TGTGCCAGCAGCCAATGGTTCGGGCCTCAAGAGACCCAGTACTTC. It specifies CASSQWFGPQETQYF. The V call is TRBV7-2, the J call TRBJ2-5; D unclear. The V and J ends lost 5 bases and 2 bases respectively, with 15 bases between them. CDR3 length equals 15 residues. From germline, CDR1 is SGHTA and CDR2 FQGNSA. The variable domain in full, with the rest retrieved from reference TRBV7-2 and TRBJ2-5, is GAGVSQSPSNKVTEKGKDVELRCDPISGHTALYWYRQSLGQGLEFLIYFQGNSAPDKSGLPSDRFSAERTGGSVSTLTIQRTQQEDSAVYLCASSQWFGPQETQYFGPGTRLLVL.

Only a few counts were recorded for this clone. The chain has TRBV6-1 and TRBJ1-2, with a tentative D call TRBD1 (5 bases). The V gene lost 0 bases and the J gene lost 1 base, with 9 bases spanning the gap. CDR1 and CDR2 (germline): MNHNS, SASEGT. The CDR3 is 15 residues long. The CDR3 DNA is TGTGCCAGCAGTGAAGCGGGGGGAGTTAACTATGGCTACACCTTC. Its protein is CASSEAGGVNYGYTF.

This clone was seen at least ten times. The chain links TRBV10-3 to TRBJ2-2; a weak D match, TRBD1 (6 bases). The V gene's germline CDR1 is ENHRY and CDR2 SYGVKD. V lost 2 bases and J lost 1, with 14 bases in between. The CDR3 is 17 residues long. The CDR3 protein is CAISEGSKGVNTGELFF. The DNA for the CDR3 is TGTGCCATCAGTGAGGGTTCTAAGGGGGTGAACACCGGGGAGCTGTTTTTT.

V gene TRBV5-1 combines with J gene TRBJ1-2; TRBD1 agrees at 9 bases. V gave up 5 bases and J gave up 6 bases; unmatched junction bases: 11. This CDR3 contains 15 residues. The V gene's germline CDR1 is SGHRS and CDR2 YFSETQ. The CDR3 loop reads CASSPYRDRAHGYTF. For the CDR3, the DNA is TGCGCCAGCAGTCCTTACCGGGACAGGGCCCATGGCTACACCTTC.

This rearrangement joins TRBV11-2 to TRBJ2-4; D gene unclear. The CDR3 sequence is 12 residues long. CDR1 and CDR2 (germline): SGHAT, FQNNGV. The ends were cut back, 5 bases at V and 8 bases at J, with 10 bases in the middle. In nucleotides, the CDR3 is TGTGCCAGCAGCCAACAGACCGACATTCAGTACTTC. Translation gives CASSQQTDIQYF.

V usage is TRBV7-2 and J usage is TRBJ1-1; D not resolved. V was trimmed by 5 bases and J by 2 bases, leaving 9 bases between them. Germline CDR1 reads SGHTA; CDR2 reads FQGNSA. The CDR3 loop spans 13 amino acids. The CDR3 reads CASSPYSNTEAFF. The CDR3 region has the DNA TGTGCCAGCAGCCCTTATTCAAACACTGAAGCTTTCTTT.

Many counts were recorded for this clone. V is TRBV7-9 and J is TRBJ2-1, with D unresolved. CDR1 is SEHNR and CDR2 is FQNEAQ in the germline V gene (reference sequence). V was cut by 2 bases and J by 7 bases, with 12 bases left in between. The CDR3 is made up of 14 amino acids. The CDR3 DNA sequence: TGTGCCAGCAGCTTAAGCCGTACCGTTAATGAGCAGTTCTTC. It encodes CASSLSRTVNEQFF.

A word on this clone: One end of the junction fails to match germline, which may point to a read error. The chain links TRBV28 to TRBJ2-7, with unresolved D. Looked up from germline, CDR1 is MDHEN and CDR2 is SYDVKM. The length of the CDR3 is 11 residues. The CDR3 loop reads CASSHYYGQYF. The DNA of the CDR3 is TGTGCAAGCAGCCACTACTACGGGCAGTACTTC.

This clone is medium-sized (0.01 to 0.1%) by share. V and J are TRBV4-2 and TRBJ2-7, with 8 nucleotides matching TRBD2. This CDR3 is built from 17 residues. Germline CDR1 and CDR2: LGHNA and YNFKEQ. V gave up 1 base and J gave up 7 bases; unmatched junction bases: 15. CDR3 nucleotides: TGTGCCAGCAGCCAAGGGGGGATAGCGGGACCTACTGGAGAGCAGTACTTC. Residues: CASSQGGIAGPTGEQYF.

This clone was seen many times. V usage is TRBV11-3 and J usage is TRBJ1-5, with D tentatively TRBD1 (5 bases). This CDR3 contains 13 residues. Germline V gives CDR1 SGHNT, CDR2 YENEEA. V was pared by 4 bases and J by 6 bases, with 10 bases between. The CDR3 DNA reads TGTGCCAGCAGCTGTATGAGGGGTCAGCCCCAGCATTTT. Translation gives CASSCMRGQPQHF.

V is TRBV30 and J is TRBJ1-2, with a weak D call TRBD1 (6 bases). Germline V CDR1 and CDR2: GTSNPN, SVGIG (reference sequence). The ends were cut back, 2 bases at V and 6 bases at J, with 16 bases in the middle. The CDR3 contains 14 residues. CDR3: CAWSNARGQHGYTF. DNA for the CDR3: TGTGCCTGGAGTAACGCCAGGGGCCAGCATGGCTACACCTTC.

The chain is built from TRBV19 and TRBJ1-1; 9 positions agree with TRBD1. CDR1 and CDR2 (germline): LNHDA, SQIVND (reference sequence). This CDR3 is 15 amino acids long. Trimming cost V 8 bases and J 6 bases; bases outside gene matches: 13. The CDR3 reads CASEVRDREVSEAFF. Here the CDR3 DNA reads TGTGCCAGTGAAGTAAGGGACAGGGAGGTCTCTGAAGCTTTCTTT.

This clone turned up a few times. The chain recombines TRBV6-1 with TRBJ2-1; TRBD2 agrees at 10 bases. The J segment lost 0 bases and the V segment lost 2 bases, leaving 10 bases of the junction unmatched. The CDR3 is 19 amino acids. Per germline, CDR1 MNHNS and CDR2 SASEGT. The CDR3 bases are TGTGCCAGCAGTGAAAGTTTAGCGGGAGGCCTGGTCTCCTACAATGAGCAGTTCTTC. The encoded protein is CASSESLAGGLVSYNEQFF.

The J gene is TRBJ2-7, the V gene TRBV20-1; TRBD2 might be the D (5 bases). CDR1 is DFQATT, CDR2 SNEGSKA, per germline (reference sequence). V lost 3 bases, J lost 4 bases, and 10 bases lay in between. This CDR3 has 12 amino acids. The CDR3 sequence: CSASGICYEQYF. For the CDR3, the DNA is TGCAGTGCTAGCGGGATCTGTTACGAGCAGTACTTC.

A single count supports this clone. The chain uses TRBV20-1 and TRBJ1-1; TRBD1 is a possible D gene (5 bases). Trimming took 0 bases from V and 6 from J, leaving 11 bases between them. This CDR3 is built from 13 residues. Germline V gives CDR1 DFQATT, CDR2 SNEGSKA (reference sequence). For the CDR3, the DNA is TGCAGTGCTAGAGATGGAAGGGGCGCTGAAGCTTTCTTT. The encoded protein is CSARDGRGAEAFF.

With respect to this clone: Mismatch with germline at one junction end may stem from a read error. This chain uses TRBV24-1 with TRBJ2-3; 11 positions match TRBD2. The CDR3 has 14 amino acids. Looked up from germline, CDR1 is KGHDR and CDR2 is SFDVKD. Here the CDR3 reads CSTTSGTFGDTQYF. The DNA of the CDR3 is TGTTCCACGACTAGCGGGACCTTTGGAGATACACAGTATTTT.

This clone qualifies as medium-sized. The rearrangement links TRBV27 to TRBJ2-1; TRBD2 is a possible D gene (6 bases). This CDR3 is 14 amino acids long. The ends were cut back, 1 base at V and 8 bases at J, with 12 bases in the middle. Germline loops: CDR1 MNHEY, CDR2 SMNVEV (reference sequence). CDR3 DNA: TGTGCCAGCAGTTTATTCGGGGGATTGGATGAGCAGTTCTTC. Translated: CASSLFGGLDEQFF.

The V and J genes are TRBV5-1 and TRBJ1-1; TRBD1 is a possible D gene (6 bases). The germline gives CDR1 SGHRS, CDR2 YFSETQ. CDR3 size: 14 residues. V gave up 5 bases and J gave up 1 base, with 12 bases separating them. CDR3: CASSWEGGNTEAFF. The CDR3 coding sequence is TGCGCCAGCAGTTGGGAAGGGGGGAACACTGAAGCTTTCTTT.

This clone was seen ten or more times. The conserved phenylalanine or tryptophan normally closing the CDR3 is absent here, so this likely arose from a read error. Because the CDR3's place on the DNA is in doubt, the DNA is left out and the CDR3 is given as listed by TCRdb. Within the sample, other DNA sequences also encode this same CDR3. The V call is TRBV9, the J call TRBJ2-5. The CDR3 length is 8 residues, termini included. Germline-derived CDR1 and CDR2 are SGDLS and YYNGEE. This CDR3 is CASSVATP.

The sample holds many counts of this clone. The chain uses TRBV5-1 and TRBJ2-2, with TRBD2 as a possible D gene (5 bases). CDR1 SGHRS and CDR2 YFSETQ come from the germline V gene. The CDR3 consists of 16 residues. V was pared by 0 bases and J by 2 bases, with 11 bases between. The CDR3 coding sequence is TGCGCCAGCAGCTTGGTAGTGGGAGATAACACCGGGGAGCTGTTTTTT. Protein product: CASSLVVGDNTGELFF. The whole variable domain, filled in from reference TRBV5-1 and TRBJ2-2, reads KAGVTQTPRYLIKTRGQQVTLSCSPISGHRSVSWYQQTPGQGLQFLFEYFSETQRNKGNFPGRFSGRQFSNSRSEMNVSTLELGDSALYLCASSLVVGDNTGELFFGEGSRLTVL.

This clone was counted between two and nine times. The chain employs TRBV6-6 and TRBJ2-7, with 10 bases matching TRBD2. J was trimmed by 4 bases and V by 2 bases; bases with no gene match: 8. The CDR3 runs 16 residues. Germline CDR1 MNHNY, CDR2 SVGAGI (reference sequence). CDR3 in amino acids: CASSYPLAGVLYEQYF. The CDR3 region has the DNA TGTGCCAGCAGTTACCCTCTAGCGGGAGTACTGTACGAGCAGTACTTC.

The chain uses TRBV18 and TRBJ2-3, with a weak D call TRBD2 (6 bases). CDR1 KGHSH and CDR2 LQKENI come from the germline V gene. The CDR3 contains 17 residues. Trimming took off 0 bases at V and 0 bases at J, with 13 bases between the two ends. The CDR3 DNA reads as TGTGCCAGCTCACCACCGTCGGGGGACTCTAGCACAGATACGCAGTATTTT. Translated: CASSPPSGDSSTDTQYF.

The V gene is TRBV20-1, the J gene TRBJ1-1; D call uncertain. Germline V lookup: CDR1 DFQATT, CDR2 SNEGSKA (reference sequence). The CDR3 is made up of 12 amino acids. Trimming cost V 6 bases and J 1 base, with 9 bases left between them. CDR3 DNA sequence: TGCAGTGCCACTTGGAGGAACACTGAAGCTTTCTTT. It is translated as CSATWRNTEAFF.

CDR3 region: CASRYQLAGDYEQYF. Here the CDR3 DNA reads TGTGCCAGCAGATATCAACTAGCGGGAGACTACGAGCAGTACTTC. The chain recombines TRBV7-2 with TRBJ2-7, with TRBD2 matching over 11 bases. Losses at the gene ends were 6 bases for V and 3 bases for J; bases not matched to a gene: 7. The CDR3 length is 15 residues. Germline CDR1 reads SGHTA; CDR2 reads FQGNSA.

This clone showed up many times. The V gene is TRBV29-1, the J gene TRBJ2-1; D perhaps matches TRBD2 (6 bases). V dropped 4 bases and J dropped 4 bases, with 20 bases sitting between them. CDR3 length equals 16 residues. Germline V gene data show CDR1 as SQVTM and CDR2 as ANQGSEA. The CDR3 coding sequence is TGCAGCGTTGTCGGTTGGGGGGAGTCGGATTACAATGAGCAGTTCTTC. It encodes CSVVGWGESDYNEQFF.

The genes are TRBV20-1 and TRBJ1-1, with D hard to call. The CDR3 is 13 residues long. Germline CDR1 DFQATT, CDR2 SNEGSKA (reference sequence). V was clipped by 3 bases and J by 1 base, with 9 bases between them. CDR3 sequence (DNA): TGCAGTGCTAGGGAGACCACGAACACTGAAGCTTTCTTT. Encoded protein: CSARETTNTEAFF.

This clone has only a few counts. CDR3 coding DNA: TGTGACAGAAGGCCAGCGGGAGTGCCCACAGATACGCAGTATTTT. It translates to CDRRPAGVPTDTQYF. The V call is TRBV6-2 or TRBV6-3, the J call TRBJ2-3; TRBD2 matches at 8 bases. The CDR3 is 15 residues long. Germline V CDR1 and CDR2: MNHEY, SVGEGT.

This clone was observed many times. The rearrangement links TRBV28 to TRBJ1-2; 7 bases map to TRBD1. After removal of 6 bases from V and 6 bases from J, the junction contained 7 bases not matched to a gene. CDR3 length: 13 amino acids. Germline CDR1 reads MDHEN; CDR2 reads SYDVKM. CDR3 region: CASRTTGWNGYTF. The CDR3 DNA follows: TGTGCCAGCAGGACGACAGGGTGGAATGGCTACACCTTC.

This clone has only a few counts. A much larger clone lies a single base off, so this may be a read error. This chain joins TRBV20-1 and TRBJ2-4; TRBD2 agrees at 10 bases. CDR3 size: 13 residues. Germline V gene data show CDR1 as DFQATT and CDR2 as SNEGSKA (reference sequence). The V and J ends lost 8 bases and 7 bases, in that order; junction bases with no gene match: 8. In nucleotides, the CDR3 is TGCAGTTGTACCGGGACTAGCGTTAACATTCAGTACTTC. Encoded protein: CSCTGTSVNIQYF.

This clone occurred many times. The chain employs TRBV20-1 and TRBJ2-6; the D is unclear. The CDR3 covers 15 residues. From germline, CDR1 is DFQATT and CDR2 SNEGSKA (reference sequence). Trimming took off 0 bases at V and 2 bases at J, with 8 bases between the two ends. The CDR3 loop is CSARDQGPGANVLTF. In nucleotides, the CDR3 is TGCAGTGCTAGAGATCAAGGGCCTGGGGCCAACGTCCTGACTTTC.